These 10 T cell receptor beta chains were all obtained from the same sample, sequenced in a study of cytomegalovirus exposure and HLA in healthy donors. The PCR had 60 Vbeta and 13 Jbeta primers. Using immunoSEQ multiplex PCR, the repertoire was profiled, and TCRdb retains in-frame clones only, with some absent. Altogether tens of thousands of clones are present, less than 70% being singletons, with the ten largest covering approximately 2.9%. The sample consisted of PBMCs. The source is a man aged 50-60 years in good health and CMV-seronegative.

V and J are TRBV11-2 and TRBJ2-5, with D tentatively TRBD1 (6 bases). The V end was cut by 0 bases, the J end by 9 bases, with 11 bases between. The germline V gene encodes CDR1 SGHAT and CDR2 FQNNGV. The CDR3 contains 13 residues. CDR3 DNA sequence: TGTGCCAGCAGCTTAGAGTCAGCAGGGGCCCAGTACTTC. Translation gives CASSLESAGAQYF.

The rearrangement links TRBV21-1 to TRBJ1-5; the listed D gene, TRBD1, was not tested against the DNA. TRBV21-1 has pseudogene status. CDR3 length: 19 residues. The CDR3 nucleotides read TGTGCCAGCAGCGCGCGGACAGGGGCGATGACCTATAGCAATCAGCCCCAGCATTTT. This encodes CASSARTGAMTYSNQPQHF.

The chain carries TRBV28 and TRBJ2-2; 8 nucleotides line up with TRBD2. Per germline, CDR1 MDHEN and CDR2 SYDVKM. The V and J ends lost 6 bases and 0 bases, in that order; junction bases with no gene match: 6. The CDR3 consists of 16 residues. CDR3 sequence reads: CASRRKAGANTGELFF. The CDR3 bases are TGTGCCAGCAGGCGAAAAGCGGGAGCGAACACCGGGGAGCTGTTTTTT.

The chain recombines TRBV11-2 with TRBJ2-7, with 7 bases identical to TRBD2. The CDR3 runs 15 residues. V gave up 5 bases and J gave up 1 base; unmatched junction bases: 8. Germline-derived CDR1 and CDR2 are SGHAT and FQNNGV. The CDR3 protein is CASSLIPGLSYEQYF. CDR3 nucleotide sequence: TGTGCCAGCAGCCTCATTCCGGGACTATCCTACGAGCAGTACTTC.

This chain uses TRBV5-1 with TRBJ2-3; 9 nucleotides match TRBD1. CDR1 SGHRS and CDR2 YFSETQ come from the germline V gene. Germline trimming cut 1 base from V and 2 bases from J; bases unmatched to any gene: 5. The CDR3 loop spans 16 amino acids. The CDR3 nucleotides read TGCGCCAGCAGCTTGACAGGGGGCTTTGACACAGATACGCAGTATTTT. It is translated as CASSLTGGFDTDTQYF.

Details on this clone: The junction does not match germline at one end; this may be a read error. The chain joins TRBV25-1 to TRBJ1-2; D unresolved. This CDR3 region has 13 residues. In germline, CDR1 is MGHDK, CDR2 SYGVNS. This chain's CDR3 is CASSEGRGYGYTF. CDR3 sequence (DNA): TGTGCCAGCAGTGAGGGGAGAGGTTATGGCTATACCTTC.

Turning to this clone: The junction does not match germline at one end; this may be a read error. This chain joins TRBV4-2 and TRBJ2-3; 10 bases map to TRBD2. The CDR3 consists of 15 residues. The V gene's germline CDR1 is LGHNA and CDR2 YNFKEQ. CDR3 sequence (DNA): TGTGCCAGCACCCAAGGGACTAGCGGCACAGATACGCAGTATTTT. As protein: CASTQGTSGTDTQYF.

This chain connects TRBV6-5 to TRBJ1-2; a possible D gene is TRBD1 (5 bases). V was cut by 5 bases and J by 4 bases, with 14 bases left in between. This CDR3 is 14 amino acids long. Germline V gene data show CDR1 as MNHEY and CDR2 as SVGAGI. The CDR3: CASSRDWSSYGYTF. The CDR3 DNA reads TGTGCCAGCAGTCGGGACTGGTCCAGCTATGGCTACACCTTC.

In this sample, this clone turned up a few times. The chain has TRBV6-4 and TRBJ2-5; 8 bases are shared with TRBD2. From germline, CDR1 is MRHNA and CDR2 SNTAGT. CDR3 length: 15 residues. With V trimmed by 5 bases and J by 2 bases, 7 bases remained unmatched. The CDR3 DNA reads TGTGCCAGCAGTCCCTCGGGCGGGGGGCAAGAGACCCAGTACTTC. It encodes CASSPSGGGQETQYF.

This sequence joins TRBV5-6 and TRBJ2-2, with 8 bases identical to TRBD1. CDR3 length: 15 residues. Germline-derived CDR1 and CDR2 are SGHDT and YYEEEE. With V trimmed by 4 bases and J by 3 bases, 5 bases remained unmatched. CDR3 region: CASSRLDRDTGELFF. CDR3 bases: TGTGCCAGCAGCCGCCTGGACAGGGACACCGGGGAGCTGTTTTTT.